This entry lists 5 T cell receptor beta chains sequenced from one sample in a study of PD-1 blockade in mismatch repair-deficient tumors. The data were produced by immunoSEQ multiplex PCR, yet TCRdb's version contains in-frame clones alone and is incomplete. The table lists roughly 130,000 clones, about 90% of them singletons. This specimen consisted of peripheral blood, obtained about 17 months after starting pembrolizumab. The origin of the receptors is an adult with mismatch repair-deficient cancer.

This chain links TRBV7-9 with TRBJ2-3, with TRBD2 matching over 10 bases. Trimming removed 1 base from V and 2 bases from J; junction bases left unmatched: 3. From germline, CDR1 is SEHNR and CDR2 FQNEAQ (reference sequence). The CDR3 covers 16 residues. The CDR3 nucleotides are TGTGCCAGCAGCTTAGGTACTAGCGGGACCACAGATACGCAGTATTTT. This translates into CASSLGTSGTTDTQYF.

J is TRBJ2-7 and V is TRBV2; D perhaps matches TRBD1 (6 bases). Between the trimmed V and J ends, which lost 4 bases and 12 bases, there was a span of 22 bases. Germline V gene lookup returns CDR1 SNHLY and CDR2 FYNNEI. This CDR3 has 14 amino acids. The CDR3: CASSVNSDAVQGYF. The CDR3 coding sequence is TGTGCCAGCAGTGTTAATTCGGACGCGGTACAGGGGTACTTC.

The chain uses TRBV21-1 and TRBJ2-2; no DNA check was done on the table's D call, TRBD2. TRBV21-1 is given as a pseudogene. This CDR3 contains 15 residues. The CDR3 DNA reads as TGTGCCAGCGCCGGGACTTCAAGAGACACCGGGGAGCTGTTTTTT. Protein sequence: CASAGTSRDTGELFF.

The CDR3 is CASSLTGGFKDEQFF. The CDR3 nucleotides read TGTGCCAGCAGTCTGACAGGGGGCTTTAAAGATGAGCAGTTCTTC. The chain links TRBV2 to TRBJ2-1, with 10 bases identical to TRBD1. The ends lost 5 bases at V and 8 bases at J; junction bases unmatched: 9. This CDR3 is 15 amino acids long. From germline, CDR1 is SNHLY and CDR2 FYNNEI.

V and J are TRBV4-3 and TRBJ1-3; weak D call: TRBD1 (5 bases). CDR3 size: 15 residues. The germline V and J ends were trimmed by 3 bases and 1 base, with 10 bases remaining between them. Germline values: CDR1 LGHNA, CDR2 YSLEER. The CDR3 spells CASSQSGSSGNTIYF. The CDR3 region has the DNA TGCGCCAGCAGCCAGTCAGGGAGTTCTGGAAACACCATATATTTT.